This T cell receptor beta chain was documented in a study of blood T cell repertoires in COVID-19. Sequencing used immunoSEQ multiplex PCR; TCRdb keeps in-frame clones, though not all of them. Among 100,000 to 150,000 clones listed, around 85% were seen once. V gave up 3 bases and J gave up 11 bases, with 20 bases separating them. Germline V gives CDR1 SGHTS, CDR2 YDEGEE. This CDR3 has 15 amino acids. The sequence derives from a woman older than 75 with acute or convalescent COVID-19. This chain joins TRBV5-8 and TRBJ1-4, with TRBD1 as a possible D gene (6 bases). Sequencing was done on a sample of peripheral blood. The CDR3 loop is CASSYEPDSYGKLFF. In nucleotides, the CDR3 is TGTGCCAGCAGCTACGAACCGGACAGCTATGGGAAACTGTTTTTT.